These 13 T cell receptor beta chains were sequenced from one sample in a study of blood T cells in healthy people across ages. Through a sample-barcoded 5' primer and a J-beta primer mix, a second PCR was run for roughly 7 to 11 cycles. TCRdb reanalysed the 5' RACE reads using MiXCR and keeps one entry per CDR3 protein. The data hold fewer than 950,000 distinct CDR3 sequences, with about 55% observed a single time. The sequenced sample consisted of blood. These receptors came from a man aged 80 or over in good health.

This chain connects TRBV7-3 to TRBJ2-1; the D gene is possibly TRBD2 (5 bases). CDR1 is SGHTA and CDR2 is FQGTGA in the germline V gene. The CDR3 contains 14 residues. The V end was cut by 5 bases, the J end by 13 bases, with 21 bases between. CDR3 sequence (DNA): TGTGCCAGCAGCGCCCCGGGTGTTGGGGAGACCCAGTTCTTC. The encoded protein is CASSAPGVGETQFF. Using reference TRBV7-3 and TRBJ2-1 for the parts outside the CDR3, the full variable domain is GAGVSQTPSNKVTEKGKYVELRCDPISGHTALYWYRQSLGQGPEFLIYFQGTGAADDSGLPNDRFFAVRPEGSVSTLKIQRTERGDSAVYLCASSAPGVGETQFFGPGTRLTVL.

This chain links TRBV3-1 with TRBJ2-5; 13 nucleotides line up with TRBD2. Germline V lookup: CDR1 LGHDT, CDR2 YNNKEL (reference sequence). CDR3 length equals 17 residues. Trimming at V came to 2 bases and at J to 3 bases, leaving 6 bases not matched to a gene. As DNA, the CDR3 is TGTGCCAGCAGCCAAACCCTGGGACTAGCGGGAAAAGAGACCCAGTACTTC. Translation gives CASSQTLGLAGKETQYF.

CDR3 nucleotides: TGTGCCAGCAGCCCGATAGAGTTGAAACCCGGGGAGCTGTTTTTT. Its translation is CASSPIELKPGELFF. This rearrangement joins TRBV7-9 to TRBJ2-2; D unresolved. Per the germline V gene, CDR1 is SEHNR and CDR2 is FQNEAQ (reference sequence). CDR3 length equals 15 residues. Trimming stripped 5 bases from V and 6 bases from J, with 16 bases between.

This chain uses TRBV27 with TRBJ2-5; no clear D. With 5 bases removed from V and 1 base from J, the gap between germline ends came to 8 bases. CDR3 length: 13 amino acids. The germline V gene encodes CDR1 MNHEY and CDR2 SMNVEV (reference sequence). The CDR3 protein is CASSRHLQETQYF. The DNA for the CDR3 is TGTGCCAGCAGTCGACACCTCCAAGAGACCCAGTACTTC.

This clonotype was counted once. The chain recombines TRBV12-3 or TRBV12-4 with TRBJ2-1, with 7 nucleotides matching TRBD2. Trimming at V came to 8 bases and at J to 1 base, leaving 5 bases not matched to a gene. This CDR3 is built from 14 residues. CDR3 amino acids: CASGRLASYNEQFF. The CDR3 bases are TGTGCCAGCGGTCGACTAGCTTCCTACAATGAGCAGTTCTTC.

The chain couples TRBV6-2 or TRBV6-3 to TRBJ2-2; TRBD1 matches 7 bases. The V segment lost 0 bases and the J segment 2 bases; nucleotides outside the gene matches: 3. This CDR3 spans 16 amino acids. Germline values: CDR1 MNHEY, CDR2 SVGEGT. The CDR3 bases are TGTGCCAGCAGTTACTCCGGGACAGATAACACCGGGGAGCTGTTTTTT. The encoded protein is CASSYSGTDNTGELFF.

This clonotype was recorded a few times. V is TRBV12-3 or TRBV12-4 and J is TRBJ2-5, with 7 positions matching TRBD2. After removal of 3 bases from V and 6 bases from J, the junction contained 7 bases not matched to a gene. There are 14 residues in the CDR3. The chain's CDR3 is CASSLAGVQKTQYF. DNA of the CDR3: TGTGCCAGCAGTTTGGCGGGAGTTCAGAAGACCCAGTACTTC.

The chain couples TRBV29-1 to TRBJ2-5; 10 bases are a match to TRBD2. The CDR3 spans 18 residues. The germline gives CDR1 SQVTM, CDR2 ANQGSEA. V lost 3 bases, J lost 11 bases, and 24 bases stayed unmatched. This chain's CDR3 is CSVEGVGDLAGDMYEQYF. CDR3 nucleotides: TGCAGCGTTGAGGGGGTAGGGGATCTAGCGGGAGATATGTATGAGCAGTACTTC.

This clonotype was seen a handful of times. This rearrangement joins TRBV7-9 to TRBJ2-3, with a tentative D call TRBD1 (6 bases). The CDR3 runs to 14 residues. Trimming removed 1 base at V and 1 base at J, with 6 bases between. CDR1 and CDR2 from the germline V gene are SEHNR and FQNEAQ (reference sequence). The CDR3 loop reads CASSLDRGTDTQYF. DNA for the CDR3: TGTGCCAGCAGCTTAGACAGGGGCACAGATACGCAGTATTTT.

This clonotype was observed a handful of times. The chain joins TRBV24-1 to TRBJ2-1; 7 bases match TRBD2. The germline V gene has CDR1 KGHDR and CDR2 SFDVKD. J lost 10 bases, V lost 4 bases, and 3 bases had no gene match. This CDR3 region has 12 residues. Here the CDR3 reads CATSDSLAEQFF. The CDR3 DNA is TGTGCCACCAGTGACTCACTAGCGGAGCAGTTCTTC.

This clonotype showed up just a few times. CDR3 bases: TGCAGTGCTACGCTACTAGCGGAGGCGGGCGAGCAGTACTTC. Translated: CSATLLAEAGEQYF. This chain links TRBV20-1 with TRBJ2-5; 8 nucleotides align to TRBD2. The tail of the sequence fits TRBJ2-7 better, so the J call may be wrong. The CDR3 sequence is 14 residues long. The germline V gene encodes CDR1 DFQATT and CDR2 SNEGSKA (reference sequence).

The CDR3 spells CASSLEGGRYAYF. Written as DNA, the CDR3 is TGCGCCAGCAGCTTGGAGGGGGGGAGATACGCGTATTTT. The chain combines TRBV5-1 with TRBJ2-3; a possible D gene is TRBD2 (7 bases). The CDR3 sequence is 13 residues long. V lost 0 bases and J lost 14, with 16 bases in between. Germline loops: CDR1 SGHRS, CDR2 YFSETQ.

For this clonotype: At one boundary the junction diverges from the germline segment, which might be a read error. V gene TRBV28 combines with J gene TRBJ2-3; TRBD2 is a possible D gene (5 bases). This CDR3 comprises 13 residues. The germline CDR1 and CDR2 sequences are MDHEN and SYDVKM. The CDR3 bases are TGCCAAAGACGAGCGGCGCCGACAGATACGCAGTATTTT. Its protein product is CQRRAAPTDTQYF.